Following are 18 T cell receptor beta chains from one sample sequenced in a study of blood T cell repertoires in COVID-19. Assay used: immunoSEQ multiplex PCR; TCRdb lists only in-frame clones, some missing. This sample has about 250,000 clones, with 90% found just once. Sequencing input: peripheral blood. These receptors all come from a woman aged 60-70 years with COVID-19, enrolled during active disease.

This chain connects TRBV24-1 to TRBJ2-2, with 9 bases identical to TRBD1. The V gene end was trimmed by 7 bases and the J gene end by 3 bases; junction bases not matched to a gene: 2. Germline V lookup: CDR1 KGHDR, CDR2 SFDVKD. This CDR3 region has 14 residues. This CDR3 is CATRGQGDTGELFF. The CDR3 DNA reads TGTGCCACCAGGGGACAGGGAGACACCGGGGAGCTGTTTTTT.

The CDR3 loop is CSGTGKTQYF. CDR3 bases: TGCAGCGGGACAGGGAAGACCCAGTACTTC. The chain joins TRBV29-1 to TRBJ2-5; TRBD1 matches 8 bases. V was pared by 7 bases and J by 6 bases, with 1 base of the junction left unmatched. In germline, CDR1 is SQVTM, CDR2 ANQGSEA. The CDR3 loop spans 10 amino acids.

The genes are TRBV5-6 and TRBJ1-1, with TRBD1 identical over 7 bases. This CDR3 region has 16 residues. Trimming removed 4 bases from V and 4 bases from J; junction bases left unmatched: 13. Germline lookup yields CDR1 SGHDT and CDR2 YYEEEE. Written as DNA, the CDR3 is TGTGCCAGCAGCCAGGAGACAGGGAGGTTGACCACTGAAGCTTTCTTT. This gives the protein CASSQETGRLTTEAFF.

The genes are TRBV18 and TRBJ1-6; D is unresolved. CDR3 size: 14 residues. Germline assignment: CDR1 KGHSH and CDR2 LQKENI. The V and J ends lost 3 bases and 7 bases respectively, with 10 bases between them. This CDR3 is CASSPNPVNSPLHF. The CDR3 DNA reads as TGTGCCAGCTCACCTAATCCAGTAAATTCACCCCTCCACTTT.

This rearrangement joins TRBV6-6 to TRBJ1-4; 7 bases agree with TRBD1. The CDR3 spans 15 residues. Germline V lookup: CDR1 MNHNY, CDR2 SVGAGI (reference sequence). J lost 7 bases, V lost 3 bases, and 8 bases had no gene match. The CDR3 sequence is CASSYYTRTGEKLFF. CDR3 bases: TGTGCCAGCAGTTATTACACCCGGACAGGTGAAAAACTGTTTTTT.

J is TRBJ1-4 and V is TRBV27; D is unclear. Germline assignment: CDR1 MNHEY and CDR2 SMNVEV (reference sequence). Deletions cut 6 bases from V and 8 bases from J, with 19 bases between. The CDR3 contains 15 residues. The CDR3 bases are TGTGCCAGCAGCCACATGGCGGACTTCGGGGAAAAACTGTTTTTT. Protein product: CASSHMADFGEKLFF. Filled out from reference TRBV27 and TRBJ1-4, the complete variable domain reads EAQVTQNPRYLITVTGKKLTVTCSQNMNHEYMSWYRQDPGLGLRQIYYSMNVEVTDKGDVPEGYKVSRKEKRNFPLILESPSPNQTSLYFCASSHMADFGEKLFFGSGTQLSVL.

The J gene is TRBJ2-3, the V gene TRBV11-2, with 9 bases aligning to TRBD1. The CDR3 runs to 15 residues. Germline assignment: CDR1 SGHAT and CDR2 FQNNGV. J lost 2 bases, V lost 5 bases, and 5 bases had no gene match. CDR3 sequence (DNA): TGTGCCAGCAGCCTCGGACAGGGGCTCACAGATACGCAGTATTTT. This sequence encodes CASSLGQGLTDTQYF.

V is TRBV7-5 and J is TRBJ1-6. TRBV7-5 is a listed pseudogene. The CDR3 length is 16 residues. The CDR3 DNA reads TGTGCCAGACGGAGTGATCCGAGCTCCTATAATTCACCCCTCCACTTT. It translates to CARRSDPSSYNSPLHF.

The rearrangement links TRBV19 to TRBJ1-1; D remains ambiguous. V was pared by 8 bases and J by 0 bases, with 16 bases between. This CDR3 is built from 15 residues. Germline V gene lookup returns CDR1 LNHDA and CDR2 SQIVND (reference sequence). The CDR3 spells CASVEAASMNTEAFF. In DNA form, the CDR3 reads TGTGCCAGTGTCGAGGCAGCTAGTATGAACACTGAAGCTTTCTTT.

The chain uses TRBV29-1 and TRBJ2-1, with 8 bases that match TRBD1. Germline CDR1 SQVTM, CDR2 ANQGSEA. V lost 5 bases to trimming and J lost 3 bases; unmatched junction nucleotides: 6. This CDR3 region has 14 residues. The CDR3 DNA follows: TGCAGCGTTTGGCGACAGGGGCACTACAATGAGCAGTTCTTC. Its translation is CSVWRQGHYNEQFF.

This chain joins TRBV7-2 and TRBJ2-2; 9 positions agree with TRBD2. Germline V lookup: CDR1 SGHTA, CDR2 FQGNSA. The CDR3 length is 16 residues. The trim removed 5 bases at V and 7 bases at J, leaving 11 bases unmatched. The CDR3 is CASSVRGGLGNGELFF. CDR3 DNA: TGTGCCAGCAGCGTGCGGGGGGGCCTTGGTAACGGGGAGCTGTTTTTT. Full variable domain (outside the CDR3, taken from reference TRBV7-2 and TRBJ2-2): GAGVSQSPSNKVTEKGKDVELRCDPISGHTALYWYRQSLGQGLEFLIYFQGNSAPDKSGLPSDRFSAERTGGSVSTLTIQRTQQEDSAVYLCASSVRGGLGNGELFFGEGSRLTVL.

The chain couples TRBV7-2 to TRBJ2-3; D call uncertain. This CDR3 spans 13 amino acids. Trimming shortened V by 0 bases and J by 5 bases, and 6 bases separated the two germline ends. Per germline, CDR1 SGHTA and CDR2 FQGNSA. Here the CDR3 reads CASSLANGDTQYF. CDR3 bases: TGTGCCAGCAGCTTAGCCAACGGAGATACGCAGTATTTT.

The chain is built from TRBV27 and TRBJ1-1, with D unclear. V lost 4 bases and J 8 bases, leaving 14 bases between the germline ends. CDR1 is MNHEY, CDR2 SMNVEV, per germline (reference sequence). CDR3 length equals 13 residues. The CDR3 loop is CASSSRHGSEAFF. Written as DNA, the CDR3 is TGTGCCAGCAGTTCCCGACACGGTTCGGAAGCTTTCTTT.

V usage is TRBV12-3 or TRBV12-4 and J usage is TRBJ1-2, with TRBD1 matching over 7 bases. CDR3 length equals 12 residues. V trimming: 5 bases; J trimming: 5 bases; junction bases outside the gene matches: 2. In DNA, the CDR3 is TGTGCCAGCAGTCCGGGACAGTATGGCTACACCTTC. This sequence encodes CASSPGQYGYTF.

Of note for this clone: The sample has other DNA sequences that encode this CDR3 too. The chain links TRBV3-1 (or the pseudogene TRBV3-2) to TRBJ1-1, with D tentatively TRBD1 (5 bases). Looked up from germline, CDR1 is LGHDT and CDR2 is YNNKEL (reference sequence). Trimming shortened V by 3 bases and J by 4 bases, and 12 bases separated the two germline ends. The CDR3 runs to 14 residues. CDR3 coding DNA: TGTGCCAGCAGCCAGGCGGGGGGAAGCACTGAAGCTTTCTTT. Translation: CASSQAGGSTEAFF.

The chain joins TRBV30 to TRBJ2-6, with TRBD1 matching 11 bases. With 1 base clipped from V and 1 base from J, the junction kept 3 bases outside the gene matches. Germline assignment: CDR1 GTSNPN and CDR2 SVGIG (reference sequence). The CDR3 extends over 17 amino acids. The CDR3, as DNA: TGTGCCTGGAGTGCTGGACAGGGGGCTTCTGGGGCCAACGTCCTGACTTTC. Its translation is CAWSAGQGASGANVLTF. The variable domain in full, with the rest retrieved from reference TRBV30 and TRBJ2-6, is SQTIHQWPATLVQPVGSPLSLECTVEGTSNPNLYWYRQAAGRGLQLLFYSVGIGQISSEVPQNLSASRPQDRQFILSSKKLLLSDSGFYLCAWSAGQGASGANVLTFGAGSRLTVL.

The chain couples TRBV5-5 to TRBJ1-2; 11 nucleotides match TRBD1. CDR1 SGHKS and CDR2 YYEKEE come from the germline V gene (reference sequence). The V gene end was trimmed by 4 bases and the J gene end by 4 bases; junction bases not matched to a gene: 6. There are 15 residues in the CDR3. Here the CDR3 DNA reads TGTGCCAGCAGCCCTCGGACAGGGGGCTCCTATGGCTACACCTTC. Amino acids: CASSPRTGGSYGYTF. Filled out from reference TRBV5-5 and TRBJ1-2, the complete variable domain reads DAGVTQSPTHLIKTRGQQVTLRCSPISGHKSVSWYQQVLGQGPQFIFQYYEKEERGRGNFPDRFSARQFPNYSSELNVNALLLGDSALYLCASSPRTGGSYGYTFGSGTRLTVV.

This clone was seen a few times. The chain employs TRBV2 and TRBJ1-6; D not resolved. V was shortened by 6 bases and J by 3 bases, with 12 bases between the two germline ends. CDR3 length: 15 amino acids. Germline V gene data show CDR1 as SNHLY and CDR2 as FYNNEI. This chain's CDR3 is CASRAWEIYNSPLHF. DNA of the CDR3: TGTGCCAGCAGGGCTTGGGAGATCTATAATTCACCCCTCCACTTT. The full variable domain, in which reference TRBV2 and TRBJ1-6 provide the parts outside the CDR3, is EPEVTQTPSHQVTQMGQEVILRCVPISNHLYFYWYRQILGQKVEFLVSFYNNEISEKSEIFDDQFSVERPDGSNFTLKIRSTKLEDSAMYFCASRAWEIYNSPLHFGNGTRLTVT.